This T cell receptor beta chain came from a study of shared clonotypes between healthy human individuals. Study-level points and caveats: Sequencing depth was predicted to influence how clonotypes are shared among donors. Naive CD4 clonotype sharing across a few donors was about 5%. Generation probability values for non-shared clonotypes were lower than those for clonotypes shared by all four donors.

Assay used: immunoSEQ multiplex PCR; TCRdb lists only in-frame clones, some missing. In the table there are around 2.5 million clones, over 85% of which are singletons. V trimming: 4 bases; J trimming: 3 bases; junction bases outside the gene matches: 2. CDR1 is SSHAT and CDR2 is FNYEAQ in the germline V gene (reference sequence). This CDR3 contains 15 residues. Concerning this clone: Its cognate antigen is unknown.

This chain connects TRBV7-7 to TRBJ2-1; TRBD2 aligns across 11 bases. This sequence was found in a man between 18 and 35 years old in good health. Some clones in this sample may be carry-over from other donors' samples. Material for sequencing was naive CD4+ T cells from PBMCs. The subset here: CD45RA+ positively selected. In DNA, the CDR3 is TGTGCCAGCAGCTCCACTAGCGGGAGCTACAATGAGCAGTTCTTC. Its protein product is CASSSTSGSYNEQFF.